This T cell receptor beta chain comes out of a study of beta chain features in type 1 diabetes. Whole-study results and caveats: PCR might pick shorter templates more often, in the same way for patients and controls. The analysis here could not establish whether HLA type shapes TCRB rearrangement.

Comment on this clone: The antigen remains unidentified.

Sorted populations were all over 95% pure. V was shortened by 6 bases and J by 2 bases, with 10 bases between the two germline ends. Germline V gene data show CDR1 as MNHEY and CDR2 as SVGAGI. The length of the CDR3 is 14 residues. The isolated RNA, all of it, was reverse transcribed, so expressed TCRB transcripts were what got sequenced. Produced via immunoSEQ multiplex PCR; TCRdb's table is partial and in-frame only. The sample has about 900,000 clones; about a sixth are singletons. The V call is TRBV6-5, the J call TRBJ2-2, with D perhaps matching TRBD1 (6 bases). The source of this sequence is a woman aged 18-29 years in good health. Sequencing was done on a sample of naive CD4+ T cells from blood. The CDR3 DNA reads TGTGCCAGCAGACCACAGGGTAACACCGGGGAGCTGTTTTTT. Translated, it gives CASRPQGNTGELFF.